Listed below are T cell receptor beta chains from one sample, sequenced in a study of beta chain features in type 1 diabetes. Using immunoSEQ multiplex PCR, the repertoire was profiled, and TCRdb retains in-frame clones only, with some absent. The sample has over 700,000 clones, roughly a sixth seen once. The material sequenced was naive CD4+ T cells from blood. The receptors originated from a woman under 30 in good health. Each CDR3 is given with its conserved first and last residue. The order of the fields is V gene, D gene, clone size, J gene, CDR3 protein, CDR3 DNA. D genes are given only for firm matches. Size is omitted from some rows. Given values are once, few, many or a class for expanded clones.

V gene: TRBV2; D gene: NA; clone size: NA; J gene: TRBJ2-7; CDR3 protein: CASSEYWVAYEQYF; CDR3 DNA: TGTGCCAGCAGTGAATACTGGGTCGCCTACGAGCAGTACTTC
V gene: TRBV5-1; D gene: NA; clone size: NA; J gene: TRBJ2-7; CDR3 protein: CASSQGRDEQYF; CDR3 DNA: TGCGCCAGCAGCCAAGGCCGGGACGAGCAGTACTTC
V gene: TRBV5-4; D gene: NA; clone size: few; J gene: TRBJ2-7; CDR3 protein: CASSLIGRPYEQYF; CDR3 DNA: TGTGCCAGCAGCTTGATAGGCAGGCCTTACGAGCAGTACTTC
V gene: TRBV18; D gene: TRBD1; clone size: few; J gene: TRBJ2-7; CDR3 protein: CASSPGQGAGRYEQYF; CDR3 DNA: TGTGCCAGCTCACCGGGACAGGGGGCTGGTCGCTACGAGCAGTACTTC
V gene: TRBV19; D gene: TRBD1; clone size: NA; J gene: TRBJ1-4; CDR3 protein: CASSLRTGVDEKLFF; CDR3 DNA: TGTGCCAGTAGTCTACGGACAGGGGTAGATGAAAAACTGTTTTTT
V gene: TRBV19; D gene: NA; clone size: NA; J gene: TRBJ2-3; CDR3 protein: CASSLRRGGSDTQYF; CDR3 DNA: TGTGCCAGTAGCCTCCGTCGGGGCGGATCAGATACGCAGTATTTT
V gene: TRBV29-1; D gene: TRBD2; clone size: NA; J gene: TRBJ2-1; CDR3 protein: CSVLRRTSGHIRNEQFF; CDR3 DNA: TGCAGCGTCCTCCGGAGGACTAGCGGCCATATCCGTAATGAGCAGTTCTTC
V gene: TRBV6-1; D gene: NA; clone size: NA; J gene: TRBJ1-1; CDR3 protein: CASSEFYGGPTEAFF; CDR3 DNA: TGTGCCAGCAGTGAATTCTACGGGGGCCCTACTGAAGCTTTCTTT
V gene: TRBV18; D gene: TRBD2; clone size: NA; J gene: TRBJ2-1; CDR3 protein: CASSPQLAGVGDEQFF; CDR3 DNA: TGTGCCAGCTCACCACAACTAGCGGGAGTTGGGGATGAGCAGTTCTTC
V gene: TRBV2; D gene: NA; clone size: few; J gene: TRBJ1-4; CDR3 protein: CASSKQSYNEKLFF; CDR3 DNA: TGTGCCAGCAGTAAACAGAGTTATAATGAAAAACTGTTTTTT
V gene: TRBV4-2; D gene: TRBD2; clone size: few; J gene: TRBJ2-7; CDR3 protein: CASSQPSGSAYEQYF; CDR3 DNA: TGTGCCAGCAGCCAACCTAGCGGGAGTGCCTACGAGCAGTACTTC
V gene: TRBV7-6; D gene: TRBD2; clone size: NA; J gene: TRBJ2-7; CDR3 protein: CASSLARTSGTYEQYF; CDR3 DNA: TGTGCCAGCAGCTTAGCCCGGACTAGCGGGACCTACGAGCAGTACTTC
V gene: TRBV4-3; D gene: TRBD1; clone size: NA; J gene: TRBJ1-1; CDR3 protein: CASSQADREGTEAFF; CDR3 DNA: TGCGCCAGCAGCCAGGCGGACAGGGAGGGTACTGAAGCTTTCTTT
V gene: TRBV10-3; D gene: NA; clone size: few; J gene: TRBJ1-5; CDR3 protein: CAISAYSNQPQHF; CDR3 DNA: TGTGCCATCAGTGCTTATAGCAATCAGCCCCAGCATTTT
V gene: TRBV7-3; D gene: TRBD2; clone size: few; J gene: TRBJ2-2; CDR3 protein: CASSLTPSSGNTGELFF; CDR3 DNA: TGTGCCAGCAGCTTAACCCCATCTAGCGGGAACACCGGGGAGCTGTTTTTT
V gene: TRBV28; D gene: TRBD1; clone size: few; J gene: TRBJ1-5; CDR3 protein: CASATGRQPQHF; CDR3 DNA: TGTGCCAGCGCGACAGGGCGACAGCCCCAGCATTTT
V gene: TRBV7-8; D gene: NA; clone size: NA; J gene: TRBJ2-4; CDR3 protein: CASSSRPKNIQYF; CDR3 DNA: TGTGCCAGCAGCTCACGACCCAAAAACATTCAGTACTTC
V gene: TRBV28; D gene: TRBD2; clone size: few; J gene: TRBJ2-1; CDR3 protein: CASSSSTSGRYNEQFF; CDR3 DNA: TGTGCCAGCAGTTCGTCGACTAGCGGGAGATACAATGAGCAGTTCTTC
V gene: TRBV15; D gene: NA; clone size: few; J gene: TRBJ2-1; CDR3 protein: CATSRDIGGTMMQFF; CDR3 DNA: TGTGCCACCAGCAGAGATATTGGAGGTACAATGATGCAGTTCTTC
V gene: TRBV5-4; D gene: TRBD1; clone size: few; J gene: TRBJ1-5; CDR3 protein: CASSPGQNQPQHF; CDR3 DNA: TGTGCCAGCAGCCCGGGACAGAATCAGCCCCAGCATTTT
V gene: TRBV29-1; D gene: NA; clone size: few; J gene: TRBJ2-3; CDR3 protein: CSVRGPRGHTWTDTQYF; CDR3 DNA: TGCAGCGTTAGGGGACCGAGGGGTCACACTTGGACAGATACGCAGTATTTT
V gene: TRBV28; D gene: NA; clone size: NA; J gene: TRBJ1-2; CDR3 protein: CASSLVGGSLGVGYTF; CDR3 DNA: TGTGCCAGCAGTTTGGTGGGGGGCTCCCTCGGTGTCGGCTACACCTTC
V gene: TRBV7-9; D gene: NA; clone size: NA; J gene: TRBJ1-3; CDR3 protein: CASSLDALSGNTIYF; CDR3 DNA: TGTGCCAGCAGCCTCGACGCTCTCTCTGGAAACACCATATATTTT
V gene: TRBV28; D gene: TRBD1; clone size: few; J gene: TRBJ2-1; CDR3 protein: CASRAPGQGNNEQFF; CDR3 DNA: TGTGCCAGCAGAGCACCGGGACAGGGAAACAATGAGCAGTTCTTC
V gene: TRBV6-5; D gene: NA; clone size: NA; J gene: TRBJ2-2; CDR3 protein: CASSYYDTSNTGELFF; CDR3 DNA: TGTGCCAGCAGTTATTACGACACGTCGAACACCGGGGAGCTGTTTTTT
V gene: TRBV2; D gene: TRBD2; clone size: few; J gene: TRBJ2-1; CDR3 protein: CASSRSGLAGTNEQFF; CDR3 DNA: TGTGCCAGCAGTCGGAGCGGACTAGCGGGAACCAATGAGCAGTTCTTC
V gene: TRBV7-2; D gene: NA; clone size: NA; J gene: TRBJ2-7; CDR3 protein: CASSLATGPIYEQYF; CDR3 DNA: TGTGCCAGCAGCTTGGCGACCGGGCCCATCTACGAGCAGTACTTC
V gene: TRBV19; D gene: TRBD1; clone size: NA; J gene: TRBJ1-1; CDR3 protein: CASSLQGPGEAFF; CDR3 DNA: TGTGCCAGTTCCCTACAGGGGCCGGGGGAAGCTTTCTTT
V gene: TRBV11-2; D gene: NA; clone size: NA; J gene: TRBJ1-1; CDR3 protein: CASSWTIADSAIKSAEAFF; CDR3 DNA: TGTGCCAGCAGCTGGACGATTGCGGACAGTGCAATTAAATCCGCTGAAGCTTTCTTT
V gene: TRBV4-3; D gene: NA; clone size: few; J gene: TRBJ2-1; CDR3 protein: CASSDPGASSYNEQFF; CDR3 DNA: TGCGCCAGCAGCGACCCGGGGGCCAGCTCCTACAATGAGCAGTTCTTC
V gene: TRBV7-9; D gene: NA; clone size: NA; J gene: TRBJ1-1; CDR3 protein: CASSLAQVNTEAFF; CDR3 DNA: TGTGCCAGCAGCTTAGCCCAGGTTAACACTGAAGCTTTCTTT
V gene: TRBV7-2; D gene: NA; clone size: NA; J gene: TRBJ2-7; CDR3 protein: CASSLQTGLYEQYF; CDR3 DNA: TGTGCCAGCAGCTTACAAACGGGGCTCTACGAGCAGTACTTC
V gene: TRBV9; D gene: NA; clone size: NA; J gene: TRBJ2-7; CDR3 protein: CASSATSQGSEQYF; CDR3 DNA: TGTGCCAGCAGCGCGACCAGCCAGGGATCCGAGCAGTACTTC
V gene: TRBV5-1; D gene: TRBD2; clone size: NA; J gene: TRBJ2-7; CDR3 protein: CASSTWTSGPSYEQYF; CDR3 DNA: TGCGCCAGCAGCACCTGGACTAGCGGCCCCTCCTACGAGCAGTACTTC